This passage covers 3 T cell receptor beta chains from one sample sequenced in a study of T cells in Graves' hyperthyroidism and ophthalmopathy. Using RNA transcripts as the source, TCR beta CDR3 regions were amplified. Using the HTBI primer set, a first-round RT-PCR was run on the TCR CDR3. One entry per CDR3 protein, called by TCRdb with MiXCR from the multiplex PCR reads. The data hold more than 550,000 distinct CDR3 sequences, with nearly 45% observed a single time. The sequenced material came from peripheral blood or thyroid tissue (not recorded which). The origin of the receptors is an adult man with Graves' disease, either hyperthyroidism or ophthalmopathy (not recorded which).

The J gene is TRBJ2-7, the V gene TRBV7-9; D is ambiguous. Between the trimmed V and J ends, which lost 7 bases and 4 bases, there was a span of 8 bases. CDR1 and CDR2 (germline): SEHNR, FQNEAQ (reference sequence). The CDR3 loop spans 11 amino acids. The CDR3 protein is CASNSVYEQYF. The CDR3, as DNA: TGTGCCAGCAATTCGGTTTACGAGCAGTACTTC.

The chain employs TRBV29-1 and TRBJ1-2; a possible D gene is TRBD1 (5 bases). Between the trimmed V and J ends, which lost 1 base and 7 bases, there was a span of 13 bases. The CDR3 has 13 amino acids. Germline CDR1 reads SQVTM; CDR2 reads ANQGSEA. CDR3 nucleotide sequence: TGCAGCGTTGAAGGGAGGGGACGTGGTGGCTACACCTTC. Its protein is CSVEGRGRGGYTF.

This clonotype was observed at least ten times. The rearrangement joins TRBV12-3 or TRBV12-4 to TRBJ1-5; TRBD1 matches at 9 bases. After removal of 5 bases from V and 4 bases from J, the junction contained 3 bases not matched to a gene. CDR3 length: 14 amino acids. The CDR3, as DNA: TGTGCCAGCAGTCGGGACAGGGTTAATCAGCCCCAGCATTTT. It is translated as CASSRDRVNQPQHF.